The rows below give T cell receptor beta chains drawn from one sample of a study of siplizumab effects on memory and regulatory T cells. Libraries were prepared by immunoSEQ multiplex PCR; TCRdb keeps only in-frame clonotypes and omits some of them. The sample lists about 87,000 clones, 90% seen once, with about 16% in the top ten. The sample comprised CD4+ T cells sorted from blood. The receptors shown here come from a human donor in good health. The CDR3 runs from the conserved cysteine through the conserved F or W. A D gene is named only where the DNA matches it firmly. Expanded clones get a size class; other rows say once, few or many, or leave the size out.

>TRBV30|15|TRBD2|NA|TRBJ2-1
CAWSSLAGVINEQFF
TGTGCCTGGAGCTCACTAGCGGGAGTAATTAATGAGCAGTTCTTC
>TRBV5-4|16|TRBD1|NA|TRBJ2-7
CASSSHGQGNSYEQYF
TGTGCCAGCAGCTCCCACGGACAGGGGAATTCCTACGAGCAGTACTTC
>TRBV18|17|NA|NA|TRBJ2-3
CASSPSRPGTHTDTQYF
TGTGCCAGCTCACCAAGCCGCCCTGGCACACACACAGATACGCAGTATTTT
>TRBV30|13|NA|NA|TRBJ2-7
CAWSAGISYEQYF
TGTGCCTGGAGTGCAGGGATTTCCTACGAGCAGTACTTC
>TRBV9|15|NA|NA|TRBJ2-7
CASSPYGRGDYEQYF
TGTGCCAGCAGCCCCTACGGAAGGGGAGATTACGAGCAGTACTTC
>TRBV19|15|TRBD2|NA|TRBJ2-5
CASSVGTSGRETQYF
TGTGCCAGTAGTGTGGGGACTAGCGGGAGGGAGACCCAGTACTTC
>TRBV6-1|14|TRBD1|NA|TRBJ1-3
CAIRDSLSGNTIYF
TGTGCCATTCGGGACAGCCTCTCTGGAAACACCATATATTTT
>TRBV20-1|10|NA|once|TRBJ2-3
CSVLVTTQYF
TGCAGTGTATTAGTCACTACGCAGTATTTT
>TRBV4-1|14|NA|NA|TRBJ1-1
CASSSVDRFLRAFF
TGCGCCAGCAGCTCAGTGGACAGATTCTTGCGGGCTTTCTTT
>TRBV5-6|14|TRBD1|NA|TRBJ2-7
CASSLRTGDYEQYF
TGTGCCAGCAGCTTACGGACAGGAGACTACGAGCAGTACTTC
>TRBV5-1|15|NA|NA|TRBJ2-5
CASSLGLVGMETQYF
TGCGCCAGCAGCTTGGGGCTAGTAGGTATGGAGACCCAGTACTTC
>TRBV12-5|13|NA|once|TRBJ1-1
CASGLTGLTEAFF
TGTGCTAGTGGTTTAACAGGGCTCACTGAAGCTTTCTTT
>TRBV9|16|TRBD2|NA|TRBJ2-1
CASSAQPGLAGREQFF
TGTGCCAGCAGCGCACAACCGGGACTAGCGGGAAGGGAGCAGTTCTTC
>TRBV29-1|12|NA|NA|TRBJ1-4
CSVVGRNEKLFF
TGCAGCGTTGTAGGGAGGAATGAAAAACTGTTTTTT
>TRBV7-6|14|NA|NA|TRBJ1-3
CASSSGTRGNTIYF
TGTGCCAGCAGCTCCGGGACAAGAGGAAACACCATATATTTT
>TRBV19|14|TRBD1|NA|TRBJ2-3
CASSMTGYTDTQYF
TGTGCCAGTAGTATGACAGGGTACACAGATACGCAGTATTTT
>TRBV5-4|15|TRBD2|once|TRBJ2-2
CASSPAGARTGELFF
TGTGCCAGCAGCCCAGCGGGAGCGAGGACCGGGGAGCTGTTTTTT
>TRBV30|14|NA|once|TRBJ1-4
CAWSVAGNEEKLFF
TGTGCCTGGAGTGTAGCAGGGAACGAGGAAAAACTGTTTTTT
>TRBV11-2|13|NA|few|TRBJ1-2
CASSPEMTGGYTF
TGTGCCAGCAGCCCAGAAATGACGGGTGGCTACACCTTC
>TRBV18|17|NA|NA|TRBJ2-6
CASSPGAPGSGANVLTF
TGTGCCAGCTCACCGGGTGCCCCAGGCTCTGGGGCCAACGTCCTGACTTTC
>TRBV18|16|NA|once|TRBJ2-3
CASSPRRGTSTDTQYF
TGTGCCAGCTCACCACGGCGCGGTACTAGCACAGATACGCAGTATTTT
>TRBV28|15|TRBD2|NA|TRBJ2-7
CASSFISGGPYEQYF
TGTGCCAGCAGTTTCATCTCGGGAGGGCCCTACGAGCAGTACTTC
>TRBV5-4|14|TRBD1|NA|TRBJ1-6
CASSGGTGDSPLHF
TGTGCCAGCAGCGGGGGGACAGGCGATTCACCCCTCCACTTT
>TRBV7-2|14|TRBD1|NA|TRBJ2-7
CASSPRTGMDEQYF
TGTGCCAGCAGCCCCAGGACAGGGATGGACGAGCAGTACTTC
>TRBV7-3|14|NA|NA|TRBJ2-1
CASSPMAAVSEQFF
TGTGCCAGCAGCCCTATGGCAGCCGTGAGTGAGCAGTTCTTC
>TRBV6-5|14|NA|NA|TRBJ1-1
CASSYSTGRTEAFF
TGTGCCAGCAGTTACTCGACGGGGCGGACTGAAGCTTTCTTT
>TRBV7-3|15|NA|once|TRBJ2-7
CASSPSSSSSYEQYF
TGTGCCAGCAGCCCAAGTAGTTCTAGCTCCTACGAGCAGTACTTC
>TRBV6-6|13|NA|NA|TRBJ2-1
CASKFRVDHEQFF
TGTGCCAGCAAGTTCCGCGTAGATCATGAGCAGTTCTTC
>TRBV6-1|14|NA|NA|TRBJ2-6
CASSEHAGANVLTF
TGTGCCAGCAGTGAACACGCTGGGGCCAACGTCCTGACTTTC
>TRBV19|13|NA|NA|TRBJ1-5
CASSKTRDQPQHF
TGTGCCAGTAGTAAAACCAGGGATCAGCCCCAGCATTTT
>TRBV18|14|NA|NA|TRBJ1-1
CASSLGPMNTEAFF
TGTGCCAGCTCACTGGGGCCAATGAACACTGAAGCTTTCTTT
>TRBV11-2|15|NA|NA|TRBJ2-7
CASSLVVGYSYEQYF
TGTGCCAGCAGCTTAGTCGTCGGCTACTCCTACGAGCAGTACTTC
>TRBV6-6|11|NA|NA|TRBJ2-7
CASSLQYEQYF
TGTGCCAGCAGTCTCCAATACGAGCAGTACTTC
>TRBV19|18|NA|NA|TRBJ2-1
CASSMGSTGTILGDEQFF
TGTGCCAGTAGTATGGGCTCAACCGGGACAATCTTAGGGGATGAGCAGTTCTTC
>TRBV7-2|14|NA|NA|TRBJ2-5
CASSLPPAQETQYF
TGTGCCAGCAGCTTACCGCCGGCACAAGAGACCCAGTACTTC
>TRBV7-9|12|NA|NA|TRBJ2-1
CASRRTNNEQFF
TGTGCCAGCAGAAGAACAAACAATGAGCAGTTCTTC
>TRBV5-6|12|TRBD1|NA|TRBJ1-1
CASSLGQIEAFF
TGTGCCAGCAGTTTGGGACAGATTGAAGCTTTCTTT
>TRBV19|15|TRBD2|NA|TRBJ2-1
CASSPGLAGGDEQFF
TGTGCCAGTAGTCCCGGACTAGCGGGAGGCGATGAGCAGTTCTTC
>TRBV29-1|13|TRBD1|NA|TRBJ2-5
CSATGGRPETQYF
TGCAGCGCGACAGGGGGAAGGCCAGAGACCCAGTACTTC
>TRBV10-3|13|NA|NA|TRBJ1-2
CAISETTIYGYTF
TGTGCCATCAGTGAAACGACAATCTATGGCTACACCTTC
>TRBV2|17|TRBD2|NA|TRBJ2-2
CASTRLAGWGNTGELFF
TGTGCCAGCACAAGACTAGCGGGATGGGGGAACACCGGGGAGCTGTTTTTT
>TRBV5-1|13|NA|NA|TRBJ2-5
CASSPAGQETQYF
TGCGCCAGCAGCCCGGCAGGGCAGGAGACCCAGTACTTC
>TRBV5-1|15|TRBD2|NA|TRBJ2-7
CASSGATSGSYEQYF
TGCGCCAGCAGCGGGGCGACTAGCGGCTCCTACGAGCAGTACTTC
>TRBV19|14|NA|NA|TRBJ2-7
CASRSGGSAYEQYF
TGTGCCAGTCGCTCAGGAGGGAGTGCCTACGAGCAGTACTTC
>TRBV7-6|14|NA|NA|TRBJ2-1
CASSLDGEFNEQFF
TGTGCCAGCAGCTTAGACGGCGAGTTCAATGAGCAGTTCTTC
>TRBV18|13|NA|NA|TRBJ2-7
CASSREASYEQYF
TGTGCCAGCTCACGGGAGGCCTCCTACGAGCAGTACTTC
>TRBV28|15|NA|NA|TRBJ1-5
CASSFRRGSNQPQHF
TGTGCCAGCAGTTTTCGCCGGGGGAGCAATCAGCCCCAGCATTTT
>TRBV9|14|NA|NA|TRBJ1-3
CASSVASAGNTIYF
TGTGCCAGCAGCGTAGCGTCAGCTGGAAACACCATATATTTT
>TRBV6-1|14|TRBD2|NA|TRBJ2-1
CASSRDYSYNEQFF
TGTGCCAGCAGTCGGGACTACTCCTACAATGAGCAGTTCTTC
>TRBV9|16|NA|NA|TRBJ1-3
CASSGRGGMFGNTIYF
TGTGCCAGCAGCGGAAGGGGGGGCATGTTTGGAAACACCATATATTTT
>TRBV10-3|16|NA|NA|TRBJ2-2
CAISPDSIANTGELFF
TGTGCCATCAGCCCTGACAGTATCGCGAACACCGGGGAGCTGTTTTTT
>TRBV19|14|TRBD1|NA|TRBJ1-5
CASTGQAFDQPQHF
TGTGCCAGTACCGGACAGGCTTTTGATCAGCCCCAGCATTTT
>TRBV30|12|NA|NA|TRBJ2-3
CAWSDLADTQYF
TGTGCCTGGAGTGACCTGGCAGATACGCAGTATTTT